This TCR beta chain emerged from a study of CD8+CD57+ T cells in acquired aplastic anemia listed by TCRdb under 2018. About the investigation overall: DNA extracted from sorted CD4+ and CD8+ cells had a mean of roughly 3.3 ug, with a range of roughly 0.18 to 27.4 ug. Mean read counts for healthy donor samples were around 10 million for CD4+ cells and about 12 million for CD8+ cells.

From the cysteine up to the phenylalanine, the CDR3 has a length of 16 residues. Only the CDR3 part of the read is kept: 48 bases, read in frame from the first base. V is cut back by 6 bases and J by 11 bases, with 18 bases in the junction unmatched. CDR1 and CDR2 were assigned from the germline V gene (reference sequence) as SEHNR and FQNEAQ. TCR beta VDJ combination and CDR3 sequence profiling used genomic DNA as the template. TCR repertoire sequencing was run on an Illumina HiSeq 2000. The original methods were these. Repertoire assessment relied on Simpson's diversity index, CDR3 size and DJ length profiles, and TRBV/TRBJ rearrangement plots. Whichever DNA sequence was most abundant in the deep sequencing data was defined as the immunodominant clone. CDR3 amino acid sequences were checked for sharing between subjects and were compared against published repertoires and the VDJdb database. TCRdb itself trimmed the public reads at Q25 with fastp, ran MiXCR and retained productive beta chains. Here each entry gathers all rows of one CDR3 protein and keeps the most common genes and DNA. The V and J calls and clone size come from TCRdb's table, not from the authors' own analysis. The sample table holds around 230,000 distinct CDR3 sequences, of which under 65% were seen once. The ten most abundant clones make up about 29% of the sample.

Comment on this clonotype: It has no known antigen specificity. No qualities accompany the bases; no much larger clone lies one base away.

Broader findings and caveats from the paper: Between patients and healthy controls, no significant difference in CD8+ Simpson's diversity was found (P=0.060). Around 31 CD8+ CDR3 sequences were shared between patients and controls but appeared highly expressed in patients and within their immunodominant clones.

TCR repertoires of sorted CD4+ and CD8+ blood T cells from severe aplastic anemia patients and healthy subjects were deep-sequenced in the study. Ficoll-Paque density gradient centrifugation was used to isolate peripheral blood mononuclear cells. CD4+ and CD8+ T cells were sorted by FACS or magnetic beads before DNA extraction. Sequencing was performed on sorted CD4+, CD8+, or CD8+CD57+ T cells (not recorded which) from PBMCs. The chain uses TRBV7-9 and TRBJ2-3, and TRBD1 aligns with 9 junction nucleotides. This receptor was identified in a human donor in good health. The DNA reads TGTGCCAGCAGTCATACCGGGACAGGGTTTGAATATGAGCAGTATTTT. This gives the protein CASSHTGTGFEYEQYF.